This is a list of T cell receptor beta chains from one sample in a study of beta chain features in type 1 diabetes. TCRdb keeps only in-frame clones here, not all; method: immunoSEQ multiplex PCR. The sample holds about 370,000 clones; approximately 15% are singletons and the top ten take about 0.02%. Sequencing was performed on naive CD4+ T cells from blood. The receptors here all came from a young woman in good health. CDR3s include the opening cysteine and the closing phenylalanine or tryptophan. A D gene is named only where the DNA matches it firmly. Clone size is given for some rows only: seen once, a few or many times, or a class if the clone is expanded.

v_call	d_call	clone_size	j_call	cdr3_aa	cdr3_nt
TRBV28	TRBD1	few	TRBJ2-7	CASSPGDRVKVEQYF	TGTGCCAGCAGTCCCGGGGACAGGGTAAAGGTCGAGCAGTACTTC
TRBV11-2	TRBD1	.	TRBJ1-2	CASSLTGTGGFWHGYTF	TGTGCCAGCAGCTTAACAGGGACAGGGGGCTTCTGGCATGGCTACACCTTC
TRBV9	.	few	TRBJ2-5	CASSPLLAQWETQYF	TGTGCCAGCAGCCCCCTTCTAGCGCAATGGGAGACCCAGTACTTC
TRBV30	TRBD1	few	TRBJ1-1	CAWLGQLNTEAFF	TGTGCCTGGTTGGGACAGCTGAACACTGAAGCTTTCTTT
TRBV5-1	TRBD1	.	TRBJ1-1	CARGLGTEGDTEAFF	TGCGCCAGGGGGCTGGGGACAGAGGGGGACACTGAAGCTTTCTTT
TRBV4-2	TRBD1	.	TRBJ2-7	CASSPERTGTGAYEQYF	TGTGCCAGCAGCCCAGAACGTACCGGGACAGGGGCCTACGAGCAGTACTTC
TRBV5-1	TRBD2	few	TRBJ2-1	CASSLAASGYNEQFF	TGCGCCAGCAGCTTGGCCGCTAGCGGGTACAATGAGCAGTTCTTC
TRBV29-1	TRBD1	.	TRBJ1-1	CSLNRGPTEAFF	TGCAGCTTAAACAGGGGGCCCACTGAAGCTTTCTTT
TRBV29-1	TRBD1	few	TRBJ1-2	CSGGQSGYGYTF	TGCAGCGGGGGACAGTCTGGCTATGGCTACACCTTC
TRBV30	TRBD1	.	TRBJ2-4	CAWSKGQGGNIQYF	TGTGCCTGGAGTAAGGGACAGGGGGGGAACATTCAGTACTTC
TRBV19	.	.	TRBJ2-1	CASSNSGLSGEEQFF	TGTGCCAGTAGTAACAGCGGGCTCTCCGGGGAGGAGCAGTTCTTC
TRBV27	.	few	TRBJ2-3	CAAGGQGYTDTQYF	TGTGCAGCCGGTGGCCAGGGGTACACAGATACGCAGTATTTT
TRBV29-1	.	few	TRBJ2-3	CSVAFSRRRFPSTDTQYF	TGCAGCGTTGCTTTCTCCAGGCGCCGATTTCCTAGCACAGATACGCAGTATTTT
TRBV29-1	TRBD2	.	TRBJ2-7	CSARTSGSYEQYF	TGCAGCGCAAGGACTAGCGGATCCTACGAGCAGTACTTC
TRBV4-1	TRBD1	.	TRBJ2-5	CASSQAGGTGGQETQYF	TGCGCCAGCAGCCAAGCGGGCGGGACAGGGGGGCAAGAGACCCAGTACTTC
TRBV5-6	.	.	TRBJ2-7	CAIPNREPSYEQYF	TGTGCCATCCCTAACAGGGAACCCTCCTACGAGCAGTACTTC
TRBV7-6	.	.	TRBJ1-1	CASSARASEAFF	TGTGCCAGCAGCGCCAGGGCTTCTGAAGCTTTCTTT
TRBV7-2	.	few	TRBJ2-1	CASSLGTFYNEQFF	TGTGCCAGCAGCCTAGGGACTTTCTACAATGAGCAGTTCTTC
TRBV4-2	.	.	TRBJ2-5	CASSQDHRGKETQYF	TGTGCCAGCAGCCAAGATCATCGAGGCAAAGAGACCCAGTACTTC
TRBV30	TRBD1	.	TRBJ1-5	CAWSFKDRGANQPQHF	TGTGCCTGGAGTTTCAAGGACAGGGGCGCCAATCAGCCCCAGCATTTT
TRBV5-5	.	.	TRBJ2-1	CASSLSSREQFF	TGTGCCAGCAGCTTGTCCTCGAGGGAGCAGTTCTTC
TRBV5-1	TRBD1	few	TRBJ2-7	CASSNRGSSYEQYF	TGCGCCAGCAGCAACAGGGGTAGCTCCTACGAGCAGTACTTC
TRBV30	TRBD1	few	TRBJ1-1	CAWSATGRAFF	TGTGCCTGGAGTGCGACAGGGCGAGCTTTCTTT
TRBV29-1	.	few	TRBJ1-1	CSVDPRGRAVNTEAFF	TGCAGCGTGGACCCCAGGGGTAGGGCCGTGAACACTGAAGCTTTCTTT
TRBV30	.	few	TRBJ2-1	CAWSTQEGEQFF	TGTGCCTGGAGTACCCAGGAGGGTGAGCAGTTCTTC
TRBV10-3	.	few	TRBJ1-2	CAISESSRGRYGYTF	TGTGCCATCAGTGAGTCCTCCAGGGGAAGATATGGCTACACCTTC
TRBV30	TRBD2	.	TRBJ2-5	CAWTRLAGQETQYF	TGTGCCTGGACCCGACTAGCGGGACAAGAGACCCAGTACTTC
TRBV11-2	.	.	TRBJ2-3	CASREAGLGSDTQYF	TGTGCCAGCCGCGAAGCCGGCCTAGGTAGCGATACGCAGTATTTT
TRBV10-3	.	few	TRBJ1-4	CAIRGTIYEKLFF	TGTGCCATCAGAGGGACAATTTATGAAAAACTGTTTTTT
TRBV11-3	.	.	TRBJ2-1	CASSQQGNEQFF	TGTGCCAGCAGCCAACAGGGAAATGAGCAGTTCTTC
TRBV14	TRBD2	.	TRBJ2-1	CASSLLAGGSEQFF	TGTGCCAGCAGCTTACTAGCGGGGGGGTCGGAGCAGTTCTTC
TRBV4-3	TRBD1	few	TRBJ2-1	CASSQEGWGRGFYNEQFF	TGCGCCAGCAGCCAAGAAGGCTGGGGCAGGGGGTTCTACAATGAGCAGTTCTTC
TRBV18	TRBD2	.	TRBJ2-1	CASSSGSPYNEQFF	TGTGCCAGCTCTAGCGGGAGCCCCTACAATGAGCAGTTCTTC
TRBV5-4	.	few	TRBJ1-1	CASSTGMGAAGTEAFF	TGTGCCAGCAGCACTGGGATGGGGGCGGCGGGCACTGAAGCTTTCTTT
TRBV18	TRBD1	few	TRBJ1-2	CASSPRQGAYNYGYTF	TGTGCCAGCTCCCCGAGACAGGGGGCTTATAACTATGGCTACACCTTC
TRBV9	.	.	TRBJ2-1	CASSLGLGGYNEQFF	TGTGCCAGCAGCCTCGGACTAGGGGGCTACAATGAGCAGTTCTTC
TRBV1	.	.	TRBJ2-5	CTSSQDREETQYF	TGCACCAGCAGCCAAGACAGGGAAGAGACCCAGTACTTC
TRBV18	.	.	TRBJ2-7	CASSRPGSSYEQYF	TGTGCCAGCTCACGCCCCGGGAGCTCCTACGAGCAGTACTTC
TRBV5-4	TRBD1	.	TRBJ2-4	CASSLRTGGNIQYF	TGTGCCAGCAGCCTACGGACAGGGGGCAACATTCAGTACTTC
TRBV7-9	TRBD2	.	TRBJ2-1	CASSPKRESPEQFF	TGTGCCAGCAGCCCCAAGCGGGAGTCCCCTGAGCAGTTCTTC
TRBV15	.	.	TRBJ2-7	CATSREGQGTYEQYF	TGTGCCACCAGCAGAGAGGGTCAGGGGACCTACGAGCAGTACTTC
TRBV30	.	.	TRBJ2-7	CAWSVTLVAYEQYF	TGTGCCTGGAGTGTAACCCTAGTCGCCTACGAGCAGTACTTC
TRBV5-1	TRBD2	.	TRBJ2-3	CASSRGLAGSSTDTQYF	TGCGCCAGCAGCCGCGGGCTAGCGGGATCTAGCACAGATACGCAGTATTTT
TRBV10-3	TRBD2	.	TRBJ2-3	CAISDERDNTDTQYF	TGTGCCATCAGTGATGAGCGGGATAACACAGATACGCAGTATTTT
TRBV5-6	.	.	TRBJ2-1	CASSLTWQFYNEQFF	TGTGCCAGCAGCCTGACATGGCAGTTCTACAATGAGCAGTTCTTC
TRBV5-1	TRBD2	.	TRBJ2-2	CASSSVAGANTGELFF	TGCGCCAGCAGCTCAGTAGCGGGAGCGAACACCGGGGAGCTGTTTTTT